The 23 T cell receptor beta chains in this list originate from one sample, sequenced in a study of Graves' ophthalmopathy and Graves' hyperthyroidism. RNA transcripts provided the template for amplifying TCR beta CDR3 regions. HTBI primers were used in a first-round RT-PCR, which preceded a second-round multiplex PCR. MiXCR was run by TCRdb on the multiplex PCR reads, yielding one entry per CDR3 protein. Among about 620,000 distinct CDR3 sequences listed, approximately 22% were seen once. Sequencing was carried out using peripheral blood. The receptors here all came from a woman younger than 30 with stable Graves' hyperthyroidism. Some clones in this sample may be carry-over from other donors' samples.

This clonotype was picked up many times. The chain employs TRBV6-5 and TRBJ1-2; D unclear. V lost 4 bases to trimming and J lost 8 bases, with 17 bases between them. This CDR3 has 14 residues. Looked up from germline, CDR1 is MNHEY and CDR2 is SVGAGI. CDR3 loop: CASSSQTAHWGYTF. CDR3 nucleotide sequence: TGTGCCAGCAGTTCCCAAACCGCACATTGGGGCTACACCTTC.

This clonotype was seen repeatedly, ten times or more. The V and J genes are TRBV6-5 and TRBJ1-5; D is unclear. The V end lost 5 bases, the J end lost 0 bases, and 14 bases lay between the germline ends. CDR3 length: 16 residues. Germline CDR1 and CDR2: MNHEY and SVGAGI. The CDR3 protein is CASSPSRGISNQPQHF. CDR3 nucleotides: TGTGCCAGCAGTCCCAGTCGGGGTATTAGCAATCAGCCCCAGCATTTT.

This clonotype was counted many times. The J gene is TRBJ1-2, the V gene TRBV18; 7 bases line up with TRBD1. Trimming cost V 2 bases and J 4 bases; bases outside gene matches: 10. Germline V gives CDR1 KGHSH, CDR2 LQKENI. The CDR3 sequence is 16 residues long. Written as DNA, the CDR3 is TGTGCCAGCTCACCAACGACAGGGAGGCCCTCCTATGGCTACACCTTC. As protein: CASSPTTGRPSYGYTF. The full variable domain, rest sourced from reference TRBV18 and TRBJ1-2, is NAGVMQNPRHLVRRRGQEARLRCSPMKGHSHVYWYRQLPEEGLKFMVYLQKENIIDESGMPKERFSAEFPKEGPSILRIQQVVRGDSAAYFCASSPTTGRPSYGYTFGSGTRLTVV.

This clonotype was detected only a few times. The CDR3 bases are TGCGCCAGCAGCTTGGAGGGGCTAGCGGGAGGGGCGAACACCGGGGAGCTGTTTTTT. Translating it yields CASSLEGLAGGANTGELFF. This rearrangement joins TRBV5-1 to TRBJ2-2; 12 bases match TRBD2. Germline V gene data show CDR1 as SGHRS and CDR2 as YFSETQ. V was clipped by 0 bases and J by 0 bases; unmatched bases: 6. The CDR3 runs 19 residues.

This clonotype occurred many times. V is TRBV28 and J is TRBJ2-7; 11 positions match TRBD2. Germline-derived CDR1 and CDR2 are MDHEN and SYDVKM. The CDR3 totals 15 residues. Trimming took 6 bases from V and 3 from J; bases not matched to a gene: 7. CDR3 loop: CASSLSGRAHYEQYF. CDR3 nucleotide sequence: TGTGCCAGCAGCCTTAGCGGGAGGGCTCACTACGAGCAGTACTTC.

This clonotype occurred many times. The rearrangement joins TRBV7-8 to TRBJ1-1; possible D gene TRBD1, 6 bases. Germline V gene data show CDR1 as SGHVS and CDR2 as FQNEAQ. The CDR3 sequence is 15 residues long. V shed 5 bases and J shed 1 base, with 14 bases lying between them. Written as DNA, the CDR3 is TGTGCCAGCAGCCCCGCCGGGACATCGAACACTGAAGCTTTCTTT. Protein product: CASSPAGTSNTEAFF. The variable domain in full, completed from reference TRBV7-8 and TRBJ1-1, reads GAGVSQSPRYKVAKRGQDVALRCDPISGHVSLFWYQQALGQGPEFLTYFQNEAQLDKSGLPSDRFFAERPEGSVSTLKIQRTQQEDSAVYLCASSPAGTSNTEAFFGQGTRLTVV.

This clonotype was counted a few times. A read error may produce the germline difference seen at one junction end. The chain employs TRBV12-3 or TRBV12-4 and TRBJ1-2, with D possibly being TRBD1 (5 bases). This CDR3 is built from 15 residues. In DNA form, the CDR3 reads TGTGCCAGCAGTTTGGGGGGTCAAAATCACTATGGCTGCACCTTC. Protein product: CASSLGGQNHYGCTF.

This clonotype was recorded many times. V is TRBV6-2 or TRBV6-3 and J is TRBJ2-7; no definite D call. Germline V lookup: CDR1 MNHEY, CDR2 SVGEGT. This CDR3 comprises 15 residues. The V gene lost 0 bases and the J gene lost 2 bases, with 11 bases spanning the gap. The DNA of the CDR3 is TGTGCCAGCAGTTACTCACCAGGAACCACCTACGAGCAGTACTTC. Its protein product is CASSYSPGTTYEQYF.

This clonotype occurred a few times. V is TRBV4-1 and J is TRBJ1-2, with TRBD1 as a possible D gene (6 bases). CDR1 and CDR2 (germline): MGHRA, YSYEKL. The CDR3 runs 13 residues. V gave up 10 bases and J gave up 4 bases, with 16 bases separating them. The CDR3 bases are TGCGCCATCCAGTGGGGGCCGGGCTATGGCTACACCTTC. This encodes CAIQWGPGYGYTF.

Ten or more counts support this clonotype. The V and J genes are TRBV11-2 and TRBJ2-7; TRBD1 agrees at 9 bases. CDR3 length: 16 residues. Germline values: CDR1 SGHAT, CDR2 FQNNGV. V was clipped by 4 bases and J by 2 bases; unmatched bases: 9. The CDR3, as DNA: TGTGCCAGCAGCTCGGGCCGGACAGGGGCAACCTACGAGCAGTACTTC. Residues: CASSSGRTGATYEQYF. Full variable domain (remainder filled in from reference TRBV11-2 and TRBJ2-7): EAGVAQSPRYKIIEKRQSVAFWCNPISGHATLYWYQQILGQGPKLLIQFQNNGVVDDSQLPKDRFSAERLKGVDSTLKIQPAKLEDSAVYLCASSSGRTGATYEQYFGPGTRLTVT.

Many counts were recorded for this clonotype. J is TRBJ1-5 and V is TRBV6-1, with D maybe TRBD1 (5 bases). Germline lookup yields CDR1 MNHNS and CDR2 SASEGT. Between the trimmed V and J ends, which lost 10 bases and 5 bases, there was a span of 15 bases. This CDR3 spans 13 amino acids. Here the CDR3 reads CANRTADYQPQHF. CDR3 DNA: TGTGCCAACAGGACGGCAGACTATCAGCCCCAGCATTTT.

This clonotype has ten or more counts. This chain joins TRBV6-1 and TRBJ2-7; the match to TRBD1 covers 10 bases. The trim removed 5 bases at V and 4 bases at J, leaving 11 bases unmatched. The CDR3 runs to 16 residues. The V gene's germline CDR1 is MNHNS and CDR2 SASEGT. The CDR3 DNA reads TGTGCCAGCAGTCCCCTACCCCCGGGACAGGGGTACGAGCAGTACTTC. It encodes CASSPLPPGQGYEQYF.

This clonotype was recorded at least ten times. J is TRBJ1-6 and V is TRBV4-1, with a possible D match to TRBD1 (5 bases). V dropped 2 bases and J dropped 5 bases, with 13 bases sitting between them. Germline CDR1 is MGHRA and CDR2 is YSYEKL. This CDR3 comprises 16 residues. The CDR3 sequence: CASSQRQSLNNSPLHF. DNA of the CDR3: TGCGCCAGCAGCCAACGACAGTCCCTGAATAATTCACCCCTCCACTTT.

The chain couples TRBV28 to TRBJ2-7, with D possibly TRBD2 on 6 matching bases. Germline-derived CDR1 and CDR2 are MDHEN and SYDVKM. Trimming left V 7 bases short and J 2 bases short, with 9 bases between. The CDR3 runs 12 residues. The CDR3: CASKGGTYEQYF. The CDR3 DNA follows: TGTGCCAGCAAGGGCGGGACCTACGAGCAGTACTTC.

As to this clonotype: A read error may explain this, as a much larger clone is one base away. The V gene is TRBV7-6, the J gene TRBJ2-7, with 9 positions matching TRBD2. This CDR3 comprises 15 residues. Germline assignment: CDR1 SGHVS and CDR2 FNYEAQ. The junction had 8 bases not matched to a gene; V was cut back by 5 bases and J by 3 bases. CDR3 DNA sequence: TGTGCCAGCAGCCCGACCTGGACTAGCGTCTACGAGCAGTACTTC. Translating gives CASSPTWTSVYEQYF.

The DNA for the CDR3 is TGTGCCAGCAGCTTAAGGGACCTGGGGCGGGAGACCGCGGAGACCCAGTACTTC. Protein product: CASSLRDLGRETAETQYF. This chain links TRBV11-2 with TRBJ2-5; 7 bases fit TRBD2. This CDR3 has 18 residues. Germline trimming cut 2 bases from V and 5 bases from J; bases unmatched to any gene: 17. Germline V gene data show CDR1 as SGHAT and CDR2 as FQNNGV.

This clonotype was detected ten times or more. The gene calls are TRBV9 and TRBJ2-7, with no clear D. V was cut by 2 bases and J by 6 bases, with 27 bases left in between. This CDR3 is 18 amino acids long. Germline V gene lookup returns CDR1 SGDLS and CDR2 YYNGEE. The CDR3 sequence is CASSVYLDRDGRNGEQYF. For the CDR3, the DNA is TGTGCCAGCAGCGTGTACCTCGACCGCGACGGGCGGAATGGCGAGCAGTACTTC.

Details on this clonotype: A read error may explain this, as a much larger clone is one base away. V usage is TRBV7-9 and J usage is TRBJ2-5; 9 bases align to TRBD1. CDR1 and CDR2 (germline): SEHNR, FQNEAQ (reference sequence). The CDR3 covers 15 residues. The CDR3: CTSSRQGGWQETQYF. DNA for the CDR3: TGTACCAGCAGCCGACAGGGGGGTTGGCAAGAGACCCAGTACTTC.

This clonotype appeared many times. V gene TRBV19 combines with J gene TRBJ2-7, with 7 bases that match TRBD1. This CDR3 is 15 amino acids long. CDR1 and CDR2 from the germline V gene are LNHDA and SQIVND (reference sequence). V dropped 5 bases and J dropped 3; count of bases not matched to a gene: 10. The CDR3 nucleotides read TGTGCCAGTAGTTCGTCTTCGGGACAGTTCTACGAGCAGTACTTC. Amino acids: CASSSSSGQFYEQYF.

This clonotype was observed a handful of times. V usage is TRBV4-2 and J usage is TRBJ1-2; tentative D call: TRBD1 (5 bases). Per germline, CDR1 LGHNA and CDR2 YNFKEQ. V was trimmed by 4 bases and J by 7 bases, leaving 16 bases between them. This CDR3 comprises 14 residues. The CDR3 is CASSPPRGMRGYTF. The CDR3 nucleotides are TGTGCCAGCAGCCCCCCTCGGGGGATGCGTGGCTACACCTTC.

The chain couples TRBV27 to TRBJ1-1; possible D gene TRBD1, 6 bases. The CDR3 is 12 residues long. CDR1 and CDR2 (germline): MNHEY, SMNVEV (reference sequence). The ends were cut back, 7 bases at V and 6 bases at J, with 12 bases in the middle. The CDR3 reads CASNREAPEAFF. The CDR3 DNA reads as TGTGCCAGCAACAGGGAAGCTCCTGAAGCTTTCTTT.

This clonotype has at least ten counts. This chain connects TRBV28 to TRBJ1-1; 7 positions match TRBD1. This CDR3 has 12 amino acids. The V and J ends lost 5 bases and 10 bases, in that order; junction bases with no gene match: 7. Germline CDR1 is MDHEN and CDR2 is SYDVKM. The CDR3 nucleotides are TGTGCCAGCAGTATAACAGGGGTTATAGCTTTCTTT. Encoded protein: CASSITGVIAFF.

This clonotype was counted at least ten times. V gene TRBV20-1 combines with J gene TRBJ1-2; D not resolved. V lost 1 base and J 4 bases, leaving 7 bases between the germline ends. The CDR3 loop spans 12 amino acids. In germline, CDR1 is DFQATT, CDR2 SNEGSKA (reference sequence). DNA of the CDR3: TGCAGTGCTAGAGCTCCAGCCTATGGCTACACCTTC. Amino acids: CSARAPAYGYTF.